The TCR beta chain described here comes from a study of T cell responses to AZD1222 COVID-19 vaccine. Repertoires were generated with immunoSEQ multiplex PCR, while TCRdb's copy carries only in-frame clones and drops some. The sample includes 180,000 or so clones, under 95% of them seen just once. Details on this clone: Antigen unknown.

Pooled together were second doses at about 4 or about 12 weeks. Germline V gene data show CDR1 as LNHDA and CDR2 as SQIVND (reference sequence). Trimming shortened V by 1 base and J by 7 bases, and 10 bases separated the two germline ends. The CDR3 is 14 residues long. Overall study results and limits: Among vaccine-associated CD4 TCRs, coverage spanned spike, with dominance at 160-218 and 743-854. It should be noted that donors were predominantly white British and more often female, and clonal diversity was possibly underestimated.

This TCR came from an adult who received the AZD1222 COVID-19 vaccine. The material was peripheral blood, obtained 28 days after the second AZD1222 dose. This chain links TRBV19 with TRBJ1-4; D gene uncertain. The CDR3 DNA is TGTGCCAGTAGTATAGCTGGGAGCGGTGAAAAACTGTTTTTT. It translates to CASSIAGSGEKLFF.